A selection of T cell receptor beta chains follows, all from one sample in a study of PD-1 blockade in classical Hodgkin lymphoma. The protocol was immunoSEQ multiplex PCR, while the TCRdb copy is restricted to in-frame clones and leaves out a portion. The table records 40,000 to 65,000 clones, over 75% of them present only once. The sample consisted of peripheral blood mononuclear cells (PBMCs), taken at baseline. The source is a human donor with classical Hodgkin lymphoma. Each CDR3 is given with its conserved first and last residue. Fields, in order: V gene, clone size, D gene, J gene, CDR3 DNA, CDR3 protein. The D gene is left open where the match is weak. Part of the rows lack a size; the others show once, few, many or a class for expanded clones.

TRBV19,few,TRBD2,TRBJ2-7,TGTGCCAGTAGTATGGGACTAGCGGGAGTTTACGAGCAGTACTTC,CASSMGLAGVYEQYF
TRBV6-5,NA,NA,TRBJ1-5,TGTGCCAGCAGTTACCGGGGGCTAGGGAATCAGCCCCAGCATTTT,CASSYRGLGNQPQHF
TRBV5-5,NA,TRBD2,TRBJ2-7,TGTGCCAGCAGCTCGGGACTAGAGTACGAGCAGTACTTC,CASSSGLEYEQYF
TRBV7-9,NA,NA,TRBJ2-3,TGTGCCAGCAGCTTACTCGGGGGGCCAGATACGCAGTATTTT,CASSLLGGPDTQYF
TRBV19,many,NA,TRBJ2-2,TGTGCCAGTAGTCTCAGGTTGGGGGACCCGCCCGGGGAGCTGTTTTTT,CASSLRLGDPPGELFF
TRBV7-3,NA,NA,TRBJ2-2,TGTGCCAGCAGCCGCGACTATAACACCGGGGAGCTGTTTTTT,CASSRDYNTGELFF
TRBV19,NA,TRBD1,TRBJ2-7,TGTGCCAGTAGTATAGGGAGGTATAGGGGGCAGAGGTCGTACGAGCAGTACTTC,CASSIGRYRGQRSYEQYF
TRBV5-6,NA,NA,TRBJ2-2,TGTGCCAGCAGACCGGGACTTAACACCGGGGAGCTGTTTTTT,CASRPGLNTGELFF
TRBV15,once,NA,TRBJ1-1,TGTGCCACCAGCCGCCACGGGGATTATGAAGCTTTCTTT,CATSRHGDYEAFF
TRBV21-1,NA,NA,TRBJ1-5,TGTGCCAGCAGCAAAGGTATCGACAGGGTTTGTCAACAGCCCCAGCATTTT,CASSKGIDRVCQQPQHF
TRBV10-3,NA,NA,TRBJ2-7,TGTGCCATCAGTGAGACGTACGAGCAGTACTTC,CAISETYEQYF
TRBV7-9,NA,TRBD2,TRBJ2-3,TGTGCCAGCAGCTTAGTGGGGACTAGCGGGACTAGCACAGATACGCAGTATTTT,CASSLVGTSGTSTDTQYF
TRBV4-3,NA,NA,TRBJ1-4,TGCGCCAGCAGCCACCTAGAAGGTCCCCGTTTTAGACTGTTTTTT,CASSHLEGPRFRLFF
TRBV7-2,NA,TRBD1,TRBJ1-2,TGTGCCAGCAGCCCGGGGACAGGAGAGTTTTATGGCTACACCTTC,CASSPGTGEFYGYTF
TRBV5-1,NA,TRBD1,TRBJ2-5,TGCGCCAGCAGCTTGGTAGGGACAGGGCCCCAAGAGACCCAGTACTTC,CASSLVGTGPQETQYF
TRBV9,NA,TRBD2,TRBJ2-7,TGTGCCAGCAGCGCTACTAGCGGGAGCTCCTACGAGCAGTACTTC,CASSATSGSSYEQYF
TRBV30,NA,NA,TRBJ2-1,TGTGCCTGGAGGGTGTCGGCTGGAGAGCAGTTCTTC,CAWRVSAGEQFF
TRBV18,NA,TRBD2,TRBJ2-3,TGTGCCAGCTCCCCTCTACTAGCGGCCCGCACAGATACGCAGTATTTT,CASSPLLAARTDTQYF
TRBV5-1,NA,NA,TRBJ2-2,TGCGCCAGCAGCTTACAAACCCGGTTGGCCGGGGAGCTGTTTTTT,CASSLQTRLAGELFF
TRBV2,NA,NA,TRBJ2-3,TGTGCCAGCAGTGAAGCGCTTTTAGCGGTCCGGAGCACAGATACGCAGTATTTT,CASSEALLAVRSTDTQYF
TRBV11-2,NA,TRBD2,TRBJ2-3,TGTGCCAGCAGCCGCCTACTAGCGGGAGGTAGGAGAGATACGCAGTATTTT,CASSRLLAGGRRDTQYF
TRBV7-2,once,NA,TRBJ2-2,TGTGCCAGCAGCTCCCTACTAACCGGGGAGCTGTTTTTT,CASSSLLTGELFF
TRBV6-1,NA,NA,TRBJ2-1,TGTGCCAGCATCCGGGCGTCCTACAATGAGCAGTTCTTC,CASIRASYNEQFF
TRBV11-2,NA,TRBD2,TRBJ2-5,TGTGCCAGCAGCCACGGACTAGCGGGAAGAGAGACCCAGTACTTC,CASSHGLAGRETQYF
TRBV4-3,once,NA,TRBJ2-5,TGCGCCAGCAGCCAAGATTACGGGACAGCGGGAGAGACCCAGTACTTC,CASSQDYGTAGETQYF
TRBV29-1,NA,NA,TRBJ1-1,TGCAGCGTTGTTAGGGAACTTGGGGCTTTCTTT,CSVVRELGAFF
TRBV10-3,NA,TRBD1,TRBJ1-1,TGTGCCATCGGTGACAGGGGCGAAGCTTTCTTT,CAIGDRGEAFF
TRBV6-1,NA,TRBD1,TRBJ2-1,TGTGCCAGCTCTATATGGACAGGGAGTCAAGGAGAGCAGTTCTTC,CASSIWTGSQGEQFF
TRBV11-2,NA,TRBD1,TRBJ1-1,TGTGCCAGCAGCTTAGAGACAGGGTCCGAAGCTTTCTTT,CASSLETGSEAFF
TRBV5-1,NA,NA,TRBJ2-6,TGCGCCAGCAGCCCCCGACCTGTCAGGATTTCTTCTGGGGCCAACGTCCTGACTTTC,CASSPRPVRISSGANVLTF
TRBV5-1,NA,NA,TRBJ2-1,TGCGCCAGCAGCTTGTCCTCACTCTCCTACAATGAGCAGTTCTTC,CASSLSSLSYNEQFF
TRBV29-1,few,NA,TRBJ1-1,TGCAGCGTTAGTATAACGAACACTGAAGCTTTCTTT,CSVSITNTEAFF